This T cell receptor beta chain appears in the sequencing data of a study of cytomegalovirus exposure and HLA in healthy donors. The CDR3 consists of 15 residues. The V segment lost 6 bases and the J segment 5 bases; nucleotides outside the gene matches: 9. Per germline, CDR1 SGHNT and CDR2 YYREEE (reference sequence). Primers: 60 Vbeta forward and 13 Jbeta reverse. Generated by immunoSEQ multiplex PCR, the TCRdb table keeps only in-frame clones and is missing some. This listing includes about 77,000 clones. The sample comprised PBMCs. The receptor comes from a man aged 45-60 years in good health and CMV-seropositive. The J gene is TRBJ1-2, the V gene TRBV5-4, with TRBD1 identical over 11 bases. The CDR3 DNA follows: TGTGCCAGCAACGTGGACAGGGGGCAAGGTTATGGCTACACCTTC. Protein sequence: CASNVDRGQGYGYTF.